One T cell receptor (beta chain) is described in this entry. Separate cDNA molecules received unique molecular identifiers, which the library attached to them. TCRdb redid the calling of the 5' RACE reads with MiXCR, one entry per CDR3 protein. This table has fewer than 150,000 distinct CDR3 sequences, roughly 19% appearing once. Sequencing started from total RNA isolated from unfractionated whole blood. This sample was taken from a study of human T cells and chemical hapten exposure. The CDR3 is 18 amino acids. V gave up 0 bases and J gave up 2 bases, with 17 bases separating them. The germline CDR1 and CDR2 sequences are LNHNV and YYDKDF (reference sequence).

The J gene is TRBJ1-5, the V gene TRBV15; D unclear. The clonotype comes from a human donor in good health. The CDR3, as DNA: TGTGCCACCAGCAGAGATTTTATAGCCTCTCCCCGCAATCAGCCCCAGCATTTT. Its protein product is CATSRDFIASPRNQPQHF.